This record concerns one TCR beta chain sequence. This specimen belongs to a study of PD-1 blockade in classical Hodgkin lymphoma. Profiling relied on immunoSEQ multiplex PCR, and the TCRdb table lists in-frame clones only, not all of them. The profile shows over 25,000 clones, approximately 72% of them singletons. Stated time point: cycle 4 day 1 (C4D1), after less than 7 weeks of nivolumab. With no exception, relapse followed autologous stem cell transplantation in all patients, and brentuximab vedotin exposure varied. V lost 8 bases and J lost 3, with 17 bases in between. Germline V CDR1 and CDR2: MDHEN, SYDVKM. CDR3 length: 14 residues.

The origin of this receptor is a human donor with classical Hodgkin lymphoma. This material consisted of peripheral blood mononuclear cells (PBMCs), taken before the fourth cycle of nivolumab. The rearrangement uses TRBV28 and TRBJ2-7; D not resolved. The CDR3, as DNA: TGTGCCAGCCGGCCCTCCCTAAGTCGCTACGAGCAGTACTTC. As protein: CASRPSLSRYEQYF.